Shown below are 31 T cell receptor beta chains from a single sample sequenced in a study of regulatory T cells in long-lasting Graves disease. As to time point: newly diagnosed GD, antithyroid drugs for less than 3 months. Isolated PBMC RNA provided the starting material for the TCR library. Investigators prepared the TCR beta libraries by applying iRepertoire HTBI primers and Arm-PCR of CDR3 regions. TCRdb re-analysed the multiplex PCR reads in MiXCR, keeping a single row per CDR3 protein. The table shows fewer than 650,000 distinct CDR3 sequences, with about 16% occurring only once. This same sample was also taken into another study, of T cells in Graves' hyperthyroidism and ophthalmopathy.

Specimen: peripheral blood mononuclear cells (PBMCs), collected at new diagnosis, from a patient treated with antithyroid drugs. The receptors shown here come from a young man with Graves disease.

This clonotype was found many times. V gene TRBV27 combines with J gene TRBJ2-5; 9 bases agree with TRBD1. Looked up from germline, CDR1 is MNHEY and CDR2 is SMNVEV (reference sequence). V was pared by 5 bases and J by 4 bases, with 5 bases of the junction left unmatched. This CDR3 contains 14 residues. The CDR3 DNA follows: TGTGCCAGCAGTGACCTGACAGGGGGAGAGACCCAGTACTTC. This codes for CASSDLTGGETQYF.

This chain joins TRBV29-1 and TRBJ2-7; no firm D call. V was clipped by 2 bases and J by 6 bases, with 14 bases between them. Germline V lookup: CDR1 SQVTM, CDR2 ANQGSEA. CDR3 length: 13 residues. CDR3 region: CSVEKTTPSEQYF. Written as DNA, the CDR3 is TGCAGCGTTGAAAAAACAACGCCCTCCGAGCAGTACTTC.

This clonotype was counted ten times or more. The rearrangement uses TRBV6-1 and TRBJ1-5; D is undetermined. From germline, CDR1 is MNHNS and CDR2 SASEGT. V dropped 7 bases and J dropped 7 bases, with 17 bases sitting between them. The CDR3 has 14 amino acids. CDR3 region: CASKRDSRGQPQHF. The CDR3 nucleotides read TGTGCCAGCAAGAGAGACTCTAGAGGCCAGCCCCAGCATTTT.

There are a few counts of this clonotype. This chain links TRBV7-2 with TRBJ2-1; the D call may be TRBD1 or TRBD2 (6 bases each). Trimming left V 5 bases short and J 10 bases short, with 15 bases between. Germline assignment: CDR1 SGHTA and CDR2 FQGNSA. The CDR3 is made up of 13 amino acids. The CDR3, as DNA: TGTGCCAGCAGCAGGGGGGACTTTCCGGAGCAGTTCTTC. Translation gives CASSRGDFPEQFF.

This clonotype was seen ten or more times. A junction boundary mismatches the germline segment, possibly from a read error. This chain joins TRBV27 and TRBJ2-1; possible D gene TRBD2, 6 bases. Germline-derived CDR1 and CDR2 are MNHEY and SMNVEV (reference sequence). CDR3 size: 16 residues. The CDR3 DNA sequence: TGTGCCAGCAGTAGCGCTAGTGGAGGGTCCTACAACGAGCAGTTCTTC. It translates to CASSSASGGSYNEQFF.

This clonotype turned up a few times. This chain links TRBV6-2 or TRBV6-3 with TRBJ2-2, with a weak D call TRBD1 (6 bases). Germline CDR1 MNHEY, CDR2 SVGEGT. CDR3 size: 15 residues. V was shortened by 2 bases and J by 6 bases, with 13 bases between the two germline ends. CDR3 DNA: TGTGCCAGCAGTTACGGAACGACAGGATCCGGGGAGCTGTTTTTT. Amino acids: CASSYGTTGSGELFF.

The V call is TRBV7-9, the J call TRBJ2-1; either TRBD1 or TRBD2 may fit D (6 bases each). The germline V gene encodes CDR1 SEHNR and CDR2 FQNEAQ (reference sequence). Trimming pared 5 bases from V and 9 bases from J, leaving 11 bases between. The CDR3 is made up of 12 amino acids. CDR3 sequence reads: CASSGKGGEQFF. The CDR3 DNA follows: TGTGCCAGCAGCGGAAAGGGGGGTGAGCAGTTCTTC.

The J gene is TRBJ2-3, the V gene TRBV7-6, with TRBD1 identical over 8 bases. CDR1 and CDR2 from the germline V gene are SGHVS and FNYEAQ. This CDR3 has 18 residues. With V trimmed by 1 base and J by 0 bases, 9 bases remained unmatched. CDR3 loop: CASSLVATGGTSTDTQYF. CDR3 DNA: TGTGCCAGCAGCTTAGTCGCCACAGGGGGGACTAGCACAGATACGCAGTATTTT.

V gene TRBV3-1 combines with J gene TRBJ1-1; perhaps TRBD1 as D (5 bases). V dropped 0 bases and J dropped 5 bases, with 19 bases sitting between them. This CDR3 spans 17 amino acids. Germline V gives CDR1 LGHDT, CDR2 YNNKEL (reference sequence). The CDR3 spells CASSQEGTVRQDTEAFF. The CDR3 DNA reads as TGTGCCAGCAGCCAAGAAGGGACCGTTAGGCAAGATACTGAAGCTTTCTTT.

This clonotype was seen at least ten times. This chain connects TRBV11-1 to TRBJ2-7; 12 bases align to TRBD2. CDR3 length equals 15 residues. V lost 5 bases to trimming and J lost 6 bases; unmatched junction nucleotides: 8. Germline assignment: CDR1 SGHAT and CDR2 FQDESV (reference sequence). CDR3 sequence: CASSALAGGSLEQYF. CDR3 sequence (DNA): TGTGCCAGCAGCGCACTAGCGGGAGGATCTCTCGAGCAGTACTTC.

There are many counts of this clonotype. The V call is TRBV18, the J call TRBJ1-1; a possible D gene is TRBD1 (6 bases). The CDR3 has 13 residues. CDR1 is KGHSH and CDR2 is LQKENI in the germline V gene. V lost 3 bases, J lost 3 bases, and 8 bases lay in between. CDR3: CASSPQGHTEAFF. The CDR3, as DNA: TGTGCCAGCTCACCCCAGGGGCACACTGAAGCTTTCTTT.

This clonotype has at least ten counts. The V and J genes are TRBV6-1 and TRBJ2-5, with 9 positions matching TRBD1. Germline V gene sequence: CDR1 MNHNS, CDR2 SASEGT. This CDR3 comprises 15 residues. V dropped 6 bases and J dropped 5; count of bases not matched to a gene: 10. The CDR3 nucleotides are TGTGCCAGCAGCCGGAAAAACAGGGGGCCGGAGACCCAGTACTTC. It translates to CASSRKNRGPETQYF.

In its sample, this clonotype was seen many times. This chain joins TRBV6-1 and TRBJ1-1, with 7 bases aligning to TRBD1. This CDR3 region has 15 residues. Germline loops: CDR1 MNHNS, CDR2 SASEGT. V lost 3 bases, J lost 3 bases, and 7 bases stayed unmatched. The CDR3 loop reads CASSDRGISDTEAFF. The CDR3 DNA sequence: TGTGCCAGCAGTGACAGGGGGATTAGTGACACTGAAGCTTTCTTT.

This clonotype was picked up one time. A read error may produce the germline difference seen at one junction end. The rearrangement links TRBV10-1 to TRBJ2-1, with D possibly TRBD2 on 5 matching bases. This CDR3 is 17 amino acids long. From germline, CDR1 is WNHNN and CDR2 SYGVQD (reference sequence). CDR3 protein: CASSPGITGTPYNEQFF. Here the CDR3 DNA reads TGTGCCAGCAGCCCCGGTATAACGGGAACCCCCTACAATGAGCAGTTCTTC.

The chain carries TRBV3-1 and TRBJ2-7; 9 bases fit TRBD1. Unmatched junction bases numbered 3, after V lost 0 bases and J lost 3 bases. The CDR3 loop spans 15 amino acids. CDR1 is LGHDT and CDR2 is YNNKEL in the germline V gene (reference sequence). CDR3 nucleotides: TGTGCCAGCAGCCAAGATTGGGGACAGGGCTACGAGCAGTACTTC. Translating gives CASSQDWGQGYEQYF.

This clonotype was seen at least ten times. This chain uses TRBV30 with TRBJ2-4; TRBD1 agrees at 9 bases. Trimming removed 4 bases from V and 0 bases from J; junction bases left unmatched: 4. Germline V gene data show CDR1 as GTSNPN and CDR2 as SVGIG (reference sequence). This CDR3 has 15 residues. CDR3 bases: TGTGCCTGGACCGGACAGGGGCTAGCCAAAAACATTCAGTACTTC. Translated, it gives CAWTGQGLAKNIQYF. Filled out from reference TRBV30 and TRBJ2-4, the complete variable domain reads SQTIHQWPATLVQPVGSPLSLECTVEGTSNPNLYWYRQAAGRGLQLLFYSVGIGQISSEVPQNLSASRPQDRQFILSSKKLLLSDSGFYLCAWTGQGLAKNIQYFGAGTRLSVL.

In its sample, this clonotype was seen many times. The chain has TRBV19 and TRBJ2-2, with 9 positions matching TRBD1. Losses at the gene ends were 6 bases for V and 4 bases for J; bases not matched to a gene: 6. The CDR3 has 15 residues. Per germline, CDR1 LNHDA and CDR2 SQIVND (reference sequence). CDR3 DNA sequence: TGTGCCAGTAGACCCGGGACAGGGAGCACCGGGGAGCTGTTTTTT. It specifies CASRPGTGSTGELFF.

This clonotype was counted at least ten times. The CDR3 region is CASSREGTGGTEAFF. CDR3 DNA: TGCGCCAGCAGCCGGGAGGGGACAGGCGGCACTGAAGCTTTCTTT. The chain links TRBV5-1 to TRBJ1-1, with 8 positions matching TRBD1. J was trimmed by 4 bases and V by 4 bases; bases with no gene match: 9. The CDR3 spans 15 residues. The germline CDR1 and CDR2 sequences are SGHRS and YFSETQ.

Many counts were recorded for this clonotype. The rearrangement joins TRBV7-9 to TRBJ1-1; D gene ambiguous. Germline assignment: CDR1 SEHNR and CDR2 FQNEAQ (reference sequence). V was pared by 2 bases and J by 7 bases, with 14 bases between. The CDR3 spans 14 residues. The CDR3 region has the DNA TGTGCCAGCAGCTTATACGGCGTCCCAAATGAAGCTTTCTTT. Translating it yields CASSLYGVPNEAFF.

Many counts were recorded for this clonotype. The gene calls are TRBV29-1 and TRBJ2-6, with 7 positions matching TRBD1. Per germline, CDR1 SQVTM and CDR2 ANQGSEA. Trimming at V came to 2 bases and at J to 0 bases, leaving 4 bases not matched to a gene. The CDR3 extends over 16 amino acids. The CDR3 spells CSVEKGGTSGANVLTF. The CDR3 DNA follows: TGCAGCGTTGAAAAAGGGGGCACCTCTGGGGCCAACGTCCTGACTTTC.

CDR3 in amino acids: CASSESSNSNQPQHF. Written as DNA, the CDR3 is TGTGCCAGCAGCGAGAGCAGTAATAGCAATCAGCCCCAGCATTTT. The rearrangement joins TRBV5-5 to TRBJ1-5; D gene unclear. CDR1 is SGHKS, CDR2 YYEKEE, per germline (reference sequence). Trimming removed 4 bases at V and 0 bases at J, with 11 bases between. This CDR3 region has 15 residues.

This clonotype was seen many times. The chain has TRBV12-3 or TRBV12-4 and TRBJ1-1; no firm D call. Deletions cut 5 bases from V and 1 base from J, with 11 bases between. The CDR3 extends over 14 amino acids. DNA of the CDR3: TGTGCCAGCAGTCCAGCCCGGGGGAACACTGAAGCTTTCTTT. Its translation: CASSPARGNTEAFF.

The rearrangement joins TRBV7-9 to TRBJ2-7, with 14 bases lining up with TRBD2. There are 17 residues in the CDR3. Looked up from germline, CDR1 is SEHNR and CDR2 is FQNEAQ (reference sequence). V trimming: 5 bases; J trimming: 0 bases; junction bases outside the gene matches: 6. This CDR3 is CASSTGLAGVGSYEQYF. DNA of the CDR3: TGTGCCAGCAGCACGGGACTAGCGGGAGTGGGCTCCTACGAGCAGTACTTC.

The rearrangement uses TRBV5-1 and TRBJ2-5; no clear D gene. V lost 0 bases to trimming and J lost 5 bases, with 8 bases between them. The CDR3 totals 13 residues. CDR1 is SGHRS and CDR2 is YFSETQ in the germline V gene. CDR3 in DNA: TGCGCCAGCAGCTTGGGGGATCTGGAGACCCAGTACTTC. Amino acids: CASSLGDLETQYF.

The V call is TRBV5-1, the J call TRBJ1-4; no clear D. Germline V gene data show CDR1 as SGHRS and CDR2 as YFSETQ. This CDR3 is 13 amino acids long. V was pared by 1 base and J by 6 bases, with 7 bases between. CDR3 region: CASSLSVDEKLFF. As DNA, the CDR3 is TGCGCCAGCAGCTTGAGTGTCGATGAAAAACTGTTTTTT. Full variable domain (outside the CDR3, taken from reference TRBV5-1 and TRBJ1-4): KAGVTQTPRYLIKTRGQQVTLSCSPISGHRSVSWYQQTPGQGLQFLFEYFSETQRNKGNFPGRFSGRQFSNSRSEMNVSTLELGDSALYLCASSLSVDEKLFFGSGTQLSVL.

This clonotype was recorded many times. The V call is TRBV29-1, the J call TRBJ2-5, with a tentative D call TRBD2 (6 bases). V lost 7 bases and J 5 bases, leaving 17 bases between the germline ends. The CDR3 runs 13 residues. CDR1 and CDR2 from the germline V gene are SQVTM and ANQGSEA. The CDR3 sequence is CSGGDSSSETQYF. CDR3 sequence (DNA): TGCAGCGGGGGGGACTCGTCCTCCGAGACCCAGTACTTC.

This clonotype was detected many times. The V gene is TRBV20-1, the J gene TRBJ2-7; D is possibly TRBD2 (5 bases). CDR3 size: 15 residues. Deletions cut 3 bases from V and 4 bases from J, with 19 bases between. CDR1 and CDR2 (germline): DFQATT, SNEGSKA (reference sequence). CDR3 in DNA: TGCAGTGCTAGCCGTGAGGGCCGAGGATATTACGAGCAGTACTTC. Translated, it gives CSASREGRGYYEQYF.

With respect to this clonotype: A much larger clone sits a single nucleotide away, making a read error possible. The chain recombines TRBV3-1 with TRBJ2-7; D ambiguous. The CDR3 sequence is 12 residues long. Germline CDR1 is LGHDT and CDR2 is YNNKEL (reference sequence). CDR3 region: CAGSQIGIEQYF. CDR3 in DNA: TGTGCCGGCAGCCAAATAGGGATCGAGCAGTACTTC.

About this clonotype itself: A read error may explain this, as a much larger clone is one base away. This rearrangement joins TRBV20-1 to TRBJ2-3; D unclear. The J call may be wrong; the DNA end is better matched by TRBJ1-5. This CDR3 region has 15 residues. Germline loops: CDR1 DFQATT, CDR2 SNEGSKA (reference sequence). CDR3 residues: CSARGGKRATDTQHF. The CDR3 nucleotides are TGCAGTGCTAGGGGTGGGAAGCGGGCCACAGATACGCAGCATTTT.

This clonotype was found a few times. The chain has TRBV12-3 or TRBV12-4 and TRBJ2-1, with 9 bases identical to TRBD2. CDR3 length equals 16 residues. V dropped 6 bases and J dropped 2; count of bases not matched to a gene: 8. CDR3 sequence: CASSPRLADTYNEQFF. The CDR3 coding sequence is TGTGCCAGCAGCCCCCGACTAGCGGATACCTACAATGAGCAGTTCTTC.

This clonotype has a count of ten or more. V gene TRBV28 combines with J gene TRBJ1-4, with 12 bases identical to TRBD1. The CDR3 is 15 residues long. Germline V gene data show CDR1 as MDHEN and CDR2 as SYDVKM. The J segment lost 7 bases and the V segment lost 4 bases, leaving 4 bases of the junction unmatched. CDR3 in DNA: TGTGCCAGCAGTTCGGGACAGGGGGCGAGTGAAAAACTGTTTTTT. Translated, it gives CASSSGQGASEKLFF.